Listed below are T cell receptor beta chains from one sample, sequenced in a study of T-cell reconstitution after alpha-beta-depleted transplantation in children. TCRdb fed the PCR reads into MiXCR, producing one record per CDR3 protein. This sample carries about 610,000 distinct CDR3 sequences, roughly 10% of them seen once, and the ten largest clones take 4%. Sequences were derived from PBMCs from the stem cell graft donor, sampled from the stem cell graft. The receptors here all came from a human donor who donated a stem cell graft to a child with acute myeloid leukemia. The CDR3 runs from the conserved cysteine through the conserved F or W. A D gene is named only where the DNA matches it firmly. Not every row has a clone size; where given, it reads once, few, many or a size class.

v_gene	j_gene	abundance	d_gene	CDR3nt	CDR3aa
TRBV29-1	TRBJ2-5	-	-	TGCAGCGTTGTACCCGGAGAGACCCAGTACTTC	CSVVPGETQYF
TRBV6-5	TRBJ2-1	many	-	TGTGCCAGCAGACGGGACCGATACAATGAGCAGTTCTTC	CASRRDRYNEQFF
TRBV28	TRBJ1-1	many	-	TGTGCCAGCAGTTCCACTCCGGTGAACACTGAAGCTTTCTTT	CASSSTPVNTEAFF
TRBV6-5	TRBJ2-7	-	-	TGTGCCAGCAGTTATGGGGCCCTTGGCTACGAGCAGTGCTTC	CASSYGALGYEQCF
TRBV9	TRBJ1-6	few	-	TGTGCCAGCAGTGAAGGGGGGAATTCACCCCTCCACTTT	CASSEGGNSPLHF
TRBV5-1	TRBJ1-1	few	TRBD1	TGCGCCAGCAGCTCCACAGGGGATGTCACTGAAGCTTTCTTT	CASSSTGDVTEAFF
TRBV6-5	TRBJ2-7	many	-	TGTGCCAGCAGCTCACCCAGGAGGAGGGGGACCTACGAGCAGTACTTC	CASSSPRRRGTYEQYF
TRBV12-3/TRBV12-4	TRBJ2-2	many	TRBD2	TGTGCCAGCAGTCAGACTAGCGGGAAATCCGGGGAGCTGTTTTTT	CASSQTSGKSGELFF
TRBV6-1	TRBJ2-7	-	-	TGTGCCAGCAGCCCCCGGGACCTCAAGGCCTACGAGCAGTACTTC	CASSPRDLKAYEQYF
TRBV7-9	TRBJ2-7	-	TRBD1	TGTGCCAGCAGGCCCTACGCCGGGACAGGGGGGTACGAGCAGTACTTC	CASRPYAGTGGYEQYF
TRBV28	TRBJ1-1	-	-	TGTGCCAGCACCCCAGGGAAAGTACCTGAAGCTTTCTTT	CASTPGKVPEAFF
TRBV7-3	TRBJ2-2	-	-	TGTGCCAGCAGCTTAACCCGCGGGACGAACACCGGGGAGCTGTTTTTT	CASSLTRGTNTGELFF
TRBV3-1	TRBJ2-4	few	-	TGTGCCAGCAGCCAAGGCCCCGTTGTGGACATTCAGTACTTC	CASSQGPVVDIQYF
TRBV7-2	TRBJ2-2	many	-	TGTGCCAGCAGCCGGCCCGGGGACTCAAACACCGGGGAGCTGTTTTTT	CASSRPGDSNTGELFF
TRBV4-2	TRBJ2-3	-	TRBD2	TGTGCCAGCAGCCAAGATCTTCGGACTAGCGGGAGAGATACGCAGTATTTT	CASSQDLRTSGRDTQYF
TRBV5-1	TRBJ1-3	-	-	TGCGCCAGCAGCTTGGAGGGGGAGGACACCATATATTTT	CASSLEGEDTIYF
TRBV10-3	TRBJ2-3	many	-	TGTGCCATCAGTGATTCCCCAGGGGCAGGGGCCAGCACAGATACGCAGTATTTT	CAISDSPGAGASTDTQYF
TRBV5-1	TRBJ2-5	few	-	TGCGCCAGCAGCAGCCGGGACCAAGAGACCCAGTACTTC	CASSSRDQETQYF
TRBV10-3	TRBJ2-7	-	TRBD2	TGTGCCATCAGTGACCCCGGGGGGGGCTACGAGCAGTACTTC	CAISDPGGGYEQYF
TRBV18	TRBJ2-3	many	-	TGTGCCAGCTCACCCGAGAGCACAGATACGCAGTATTTT	CASSPESTDTQYF